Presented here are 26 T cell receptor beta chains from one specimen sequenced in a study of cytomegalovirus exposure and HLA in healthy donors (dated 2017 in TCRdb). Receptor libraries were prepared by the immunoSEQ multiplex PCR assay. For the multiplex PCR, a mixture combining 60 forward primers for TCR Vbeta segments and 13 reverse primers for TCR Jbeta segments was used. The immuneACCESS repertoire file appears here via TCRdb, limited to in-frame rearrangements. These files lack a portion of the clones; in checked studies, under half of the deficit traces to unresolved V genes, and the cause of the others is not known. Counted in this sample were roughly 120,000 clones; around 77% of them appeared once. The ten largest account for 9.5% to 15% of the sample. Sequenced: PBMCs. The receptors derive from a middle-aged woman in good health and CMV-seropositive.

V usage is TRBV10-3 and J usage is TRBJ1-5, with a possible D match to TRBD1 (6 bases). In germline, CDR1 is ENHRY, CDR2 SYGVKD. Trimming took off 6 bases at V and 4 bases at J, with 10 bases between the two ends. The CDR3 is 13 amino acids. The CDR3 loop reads CAIRGTLNQPQHF. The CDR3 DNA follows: TGTGCCATCAGAGGGACACTTAATCAGCCCCAGCATTTT.

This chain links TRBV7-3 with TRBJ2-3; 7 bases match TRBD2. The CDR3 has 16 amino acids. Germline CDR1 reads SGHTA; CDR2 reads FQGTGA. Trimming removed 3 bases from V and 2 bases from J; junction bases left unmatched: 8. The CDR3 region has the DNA TGTGCCAGCAGCTTTCATTCGGGAGGAAACACAGATACGCAGTATTTT. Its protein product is CASSFHSGGNTDTQYF.

The CDR3 sequence is CASSEAGNYGYTF. In nucleotides, the CDR3 is TGCGCCAGCAGTGAGGCAGGGAACTATGGCTACACCTTC. The J gene is TRBJ1-2, the V gene TRBV10-2; maybe TRBD1 (5 bases). The CDR3 loop spans 13 amino acids. V dropped 2 bases and J dropped 2 bases, with 6 bases sitting between them. Looked up from germline, CDR1 is WSHSY and CDR2 is SAAADI.

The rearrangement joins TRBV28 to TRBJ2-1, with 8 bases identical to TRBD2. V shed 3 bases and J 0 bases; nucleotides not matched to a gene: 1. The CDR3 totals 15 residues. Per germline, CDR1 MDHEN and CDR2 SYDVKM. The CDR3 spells CASSFTSGSYNEQFF. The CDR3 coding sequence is TGTGCCAGCAGTTTTACTAGCGGCTCCTACAATGAGCAGTTCTTC.

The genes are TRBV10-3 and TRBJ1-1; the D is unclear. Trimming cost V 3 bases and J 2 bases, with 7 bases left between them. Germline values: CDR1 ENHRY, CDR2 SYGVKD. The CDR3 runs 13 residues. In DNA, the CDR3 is TGTGCCATCAGTGACACACCAAACACTGAAGCTTTCTTT. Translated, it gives CAISDTPNTEAFF.

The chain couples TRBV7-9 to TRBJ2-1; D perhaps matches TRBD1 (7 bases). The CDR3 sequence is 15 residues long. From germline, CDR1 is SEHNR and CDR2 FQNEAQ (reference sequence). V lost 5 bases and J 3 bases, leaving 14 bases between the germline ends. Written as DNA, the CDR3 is TGTGCCAGCAGCACCCGACAGGGAGGCTACAATGAGCAGTTCTTC. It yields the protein CASSTRQGGYNEQFF.

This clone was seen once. In DNA form, the CDR3 reads TGTGCCAGCAGCTTTCCCCAAACTCTAGGAGGGATCGTGGATGAGCAGTTCTTC. This gives the protein CASSFPQTLGGIVDEQFF. V usage is TRBV13 and J usage is TRBJ2-1, with D possibly TRBD2 on 6 matching bases. Trimming took 3 bases from V and 8 from J, leaving 26 bases between them. The CDR3 runs to 18 residues. Germline CDR1 is PRHDT and CDR2 is FYEKMQ (reference sequence). The whole variable domain, remainder taken from reference TRBV13 and TRBJ2-1, is AAGVIQSPRHLIKEKRETATLKCYPIPRHDTVYWYQQGPGQDPQFLISFYEKMQSDKGSIPDRFSAQQFSDYHSELNMSSLELGDSALYFCASSFPQTLGGIVDEQFFGPGTRLTVL.

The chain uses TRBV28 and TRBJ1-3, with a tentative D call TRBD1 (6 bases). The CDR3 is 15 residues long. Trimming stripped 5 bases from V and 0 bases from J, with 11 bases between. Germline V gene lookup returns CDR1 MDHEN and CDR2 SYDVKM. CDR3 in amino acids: CASSTDRLSGNTIYF. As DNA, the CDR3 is TGTGCCAGCAGTACGGACAGACTCTCTGGAAACACCATATATTTT.

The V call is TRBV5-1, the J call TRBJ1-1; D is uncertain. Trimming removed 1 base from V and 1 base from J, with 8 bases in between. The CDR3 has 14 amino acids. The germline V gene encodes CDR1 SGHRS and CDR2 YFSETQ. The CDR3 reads CASSLSTGNTEAFF. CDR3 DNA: TGCGCCAGCAGCTTGAGTACGGGGAACACTGAAGCTTTCTTT.

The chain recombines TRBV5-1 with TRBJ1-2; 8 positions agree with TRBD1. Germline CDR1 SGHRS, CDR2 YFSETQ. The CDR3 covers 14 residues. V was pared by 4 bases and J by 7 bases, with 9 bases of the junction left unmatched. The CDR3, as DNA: TGCGCCAGCAGCCCCGGACAGGGAGGGTCTGGCTACACCTTC. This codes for CASSPGQGGSGYTF. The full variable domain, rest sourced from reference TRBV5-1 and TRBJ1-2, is KAGVTQTPRYLIKTRGQQVTLSCSPISGHRSVSWYQQTPGQGLQFLFEYFSETQRNKGNFPGRFSGRQFSNSRSEMNVSTLELGDSALYLCASSPGQGGSGYTFGSGTRLTVV.

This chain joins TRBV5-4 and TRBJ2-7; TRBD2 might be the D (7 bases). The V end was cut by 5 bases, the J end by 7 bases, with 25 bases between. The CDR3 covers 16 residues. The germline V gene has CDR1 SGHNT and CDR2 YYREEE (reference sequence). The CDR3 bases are TGTGCCAGCAGAACTTGGGGGGGGACACTAGAGGTGGAGCAGTACTTC. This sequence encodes CASRTWGGTLEVEQYF.

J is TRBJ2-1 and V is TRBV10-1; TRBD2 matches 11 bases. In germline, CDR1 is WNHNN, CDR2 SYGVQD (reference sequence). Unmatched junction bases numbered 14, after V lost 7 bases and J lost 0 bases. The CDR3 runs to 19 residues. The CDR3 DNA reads TGCGCCAGCACACCAGTTAGCGGGAGGGCTAACAGCTCCTACAATGAGCAGTTCTTC. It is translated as CASTPVSGRANSSYNEQFF.

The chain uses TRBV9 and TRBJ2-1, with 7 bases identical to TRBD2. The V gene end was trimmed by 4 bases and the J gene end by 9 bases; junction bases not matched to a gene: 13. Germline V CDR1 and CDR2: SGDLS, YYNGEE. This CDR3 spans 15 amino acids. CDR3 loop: CASSPEGGSGSEQFF. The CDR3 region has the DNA TGTGCCAGCAGCCCCGAGGGCGGGAGCGGCTCTGAGCAGTTCTTC.

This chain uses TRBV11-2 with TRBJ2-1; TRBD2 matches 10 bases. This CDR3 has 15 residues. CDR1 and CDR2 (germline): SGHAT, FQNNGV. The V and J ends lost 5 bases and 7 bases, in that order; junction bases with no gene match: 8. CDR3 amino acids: CASSGGSGRSNEQFF. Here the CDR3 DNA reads TGTGCCAGCAGCGGAGGTAGCGGGAGGTCGAATGAGCAGTTCTTC.

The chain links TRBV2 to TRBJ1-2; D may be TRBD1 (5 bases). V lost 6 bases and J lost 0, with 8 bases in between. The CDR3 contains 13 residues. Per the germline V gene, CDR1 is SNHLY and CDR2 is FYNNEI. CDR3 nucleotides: TGTGCCAGCAGGGGGGGGACTAACTATGGCTACACCTTC. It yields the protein CASRGGTNYGYTF. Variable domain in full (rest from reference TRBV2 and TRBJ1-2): EPEVTQTPSHQVTQMGQEVILRCVPISNHLYFYWYRQILGQKVEFLVSFYNNEISEKSEIFDDQFSVERPDGSNFTLKIRSTKLEDSAMYFCASRGGTNYGYTFGSGTRLTVV.

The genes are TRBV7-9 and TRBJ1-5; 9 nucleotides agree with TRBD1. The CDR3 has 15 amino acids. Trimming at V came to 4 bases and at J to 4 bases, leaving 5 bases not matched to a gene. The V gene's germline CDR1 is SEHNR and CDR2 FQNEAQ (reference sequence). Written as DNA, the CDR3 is TGTGCCAGCAGCTCTACCGGACAGGGGAATCAGCCCCAGCATTTT. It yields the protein CASSSTGQGNQPQHF.

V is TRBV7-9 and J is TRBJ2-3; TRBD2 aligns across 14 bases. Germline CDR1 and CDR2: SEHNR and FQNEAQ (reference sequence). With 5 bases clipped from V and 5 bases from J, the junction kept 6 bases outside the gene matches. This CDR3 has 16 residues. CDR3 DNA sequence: TGTGCCAGCAGCCCCCCGGGACTAGCGGGAGTAGATACGCAGTATTTT. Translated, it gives CASSPPGLAGVDTQYF.

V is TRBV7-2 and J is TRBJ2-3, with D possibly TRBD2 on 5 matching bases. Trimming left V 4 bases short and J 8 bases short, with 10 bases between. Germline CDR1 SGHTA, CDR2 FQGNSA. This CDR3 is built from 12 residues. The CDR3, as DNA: TGTGCCAGCAGCTCAACAGAGGGTACGCAGTATTTT. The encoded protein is CASSSTEGTQYF.

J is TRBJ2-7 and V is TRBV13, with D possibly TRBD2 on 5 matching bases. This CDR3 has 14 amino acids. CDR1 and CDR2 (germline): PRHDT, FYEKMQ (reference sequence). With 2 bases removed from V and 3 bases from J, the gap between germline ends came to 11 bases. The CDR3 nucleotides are TGTGCCAGCAGCTTAAGGACTCGAGACTACGAGCAGTACTTC. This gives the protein CASSLRTRDYEQYF.

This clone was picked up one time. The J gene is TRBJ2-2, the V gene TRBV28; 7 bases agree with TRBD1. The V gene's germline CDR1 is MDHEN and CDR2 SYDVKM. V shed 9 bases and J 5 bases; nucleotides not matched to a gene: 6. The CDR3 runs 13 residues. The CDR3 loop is CASQTGSTGELFF. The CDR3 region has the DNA TGTGCCAGTCAGACAGGGTCAACCGGGGAGCTGTTTTTT.

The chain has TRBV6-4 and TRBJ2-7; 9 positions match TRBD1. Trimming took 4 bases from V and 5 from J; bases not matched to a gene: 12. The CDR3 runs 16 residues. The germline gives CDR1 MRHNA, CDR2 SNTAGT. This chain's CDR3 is CASSASTGGVTHEQYF. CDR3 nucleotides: TGTGCCAGCAGTGCCTCGACAGGGGGAGTCACCCACGAGCAGTACTTC.

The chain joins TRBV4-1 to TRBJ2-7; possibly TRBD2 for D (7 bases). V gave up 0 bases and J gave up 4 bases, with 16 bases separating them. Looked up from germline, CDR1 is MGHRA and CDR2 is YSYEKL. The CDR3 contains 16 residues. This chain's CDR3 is CASSQEPAGRGYEQYF. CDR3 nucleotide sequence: TGCGCCAGCAGCCAAGAGCCCGCAGGGAGGGGGTACGAGCAGTACTTC.

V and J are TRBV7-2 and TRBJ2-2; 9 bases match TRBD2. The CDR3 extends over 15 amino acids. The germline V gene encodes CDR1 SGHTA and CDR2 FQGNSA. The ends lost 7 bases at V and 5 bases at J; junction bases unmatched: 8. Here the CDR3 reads CASTISGRATGELFF. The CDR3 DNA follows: TGTGCCAGCACCATTAGCGGGAGAGCGACCGGGGAGCTGTTTTTT.

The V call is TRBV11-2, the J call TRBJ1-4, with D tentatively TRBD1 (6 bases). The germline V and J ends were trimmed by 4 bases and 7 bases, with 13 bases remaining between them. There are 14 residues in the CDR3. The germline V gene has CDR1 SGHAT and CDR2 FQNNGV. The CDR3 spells CASSSERQAEKLFF. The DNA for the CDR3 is TGTGCCAGCAGCTCCGAACGACAGGCTGAAAAACTGTTTTTT.

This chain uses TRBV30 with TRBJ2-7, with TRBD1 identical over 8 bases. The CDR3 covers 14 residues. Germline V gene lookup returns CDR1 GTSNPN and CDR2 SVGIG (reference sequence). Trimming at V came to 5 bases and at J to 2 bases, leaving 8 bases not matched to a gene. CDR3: CAWGDRGFPYEQYF. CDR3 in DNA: TGTGCCTGGGGCGACAGGGGCTTCCCCTACGAGCAGTACTTC.

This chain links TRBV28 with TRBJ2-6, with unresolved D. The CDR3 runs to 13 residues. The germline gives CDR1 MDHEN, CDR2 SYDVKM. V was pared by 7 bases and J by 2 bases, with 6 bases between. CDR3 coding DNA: TGTGCCAGCACCAGGACTGGGGCCAACGTCCTGACTTTC. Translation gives CASTRTGANVLTF.